Included here is one T cell receptor (beta chain) sequence, with context. A junction end diverges from the germline sequence, so it may reflect a read error. The template for TCR beta VDJ and CDR3 sequence profiling was genomic DNA. TCRdb re-analysed the reads in MiXCR, keeping a single row per CDR3 protein. The table lists 400,000 to 500,000 distinct CDR3 sequences, under 80% of them singletons. This sample is drawn from a study of CD8+CD57+ T cells in acquired aplastic anemia. Study context: The DNA of sorted CD4+ and CD8+ cells averaged approximately 2.9 ug. Reads per healthy sample averaged roughly 9.9 million (CD4+) and some 11 million (CD8+).

The germline V gene has CDR1 SSHAT and CDR2 FNYEAQ (reference sequence). The CDR3 totals 15 residues. The chain links TRBV7-7 to TRBJ2-3, with D possibly being TRBD2 (6 bases). The clonotype originates from a human donor in good health, serving as a control. Sequencing was performed on sorted CD4+, CD8+, or CD8+CD57+ T cells (not recorded which) from PBMCs. CDR3 nucleotides: TGTGCTAGCAGCTTAGCCCCGACTAGTCCTGATACGCAGTATTTT. Its protein product is CASSLAPTSPDTQYF.